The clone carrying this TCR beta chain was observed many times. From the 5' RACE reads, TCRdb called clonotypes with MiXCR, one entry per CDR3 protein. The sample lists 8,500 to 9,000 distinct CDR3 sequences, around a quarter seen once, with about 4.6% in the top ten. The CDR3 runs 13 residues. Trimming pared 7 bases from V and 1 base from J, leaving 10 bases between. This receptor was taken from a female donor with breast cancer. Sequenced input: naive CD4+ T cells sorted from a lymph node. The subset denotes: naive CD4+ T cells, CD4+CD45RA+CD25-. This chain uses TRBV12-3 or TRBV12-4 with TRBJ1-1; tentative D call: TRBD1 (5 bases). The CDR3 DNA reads TGTGCCAGCACCTTGACAGCGAACACTGAAGCTTTCTTT. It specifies CASTLTANTEAFF.